Listed below are T cell receptor beta chains from one sample, sequenced in a study of T cell clones after liver transplantation. Only in-frame clones appear in the TCRdb table, and some are missing; sequencing was by immunoSEQ multiplex PCR. This table has 70,000 to 80,000 clones, over 85% appearing once. The input for sequencing was CD4+ T cells from blood, taken before liver transplant. The receptors originated from a human donor who received a liver transplant. CDR3s include the opening cysteine and the closing phenylalanine or tryptophan. Each record gives: J gene, clone size, V gene, D gene, CDR3 protein, CDR3 DNA. A D gene is named only where the DNA matches it firmly. Size is stated for part of the rows, as once, few or many counts, or as a class when the clone is expanded.

TRBJ2-5 . TRBV29-1 . CSPEGGVVETQYF TGCAGCCCTGAGGGGGGAGTAGTGGAGACCCAGTACTTC
TRBJ2-5 . TRBV20-1 . CSPDGETQYF TGCAGTCCCGACGGCGAGACCCAGTACTTC
TRBJ1-4 once TRBV19 TRBD1 CASRPGQGGPPGGEKLFF TGTGCCAGTAGACCAGGACAGGGGGGACCTCCTGGTGGAGAAAAACTGTTTTTT
TRBJ2-7 . TRBV28 . CASSLTGPYEQYF TGTGCCAGCAGCCTGACAGGTCCTTACGAGCAGTACTTC
TRBJ2-3 . TRBV12-5 TRBD2 CASGLRSAGDSSTDTQYF TGTGCTAGTGGTTTGCGGTCAGCGGGGGACTCTAGCACAGATACGCAGTATTTT
TRBJ1-1 . TRBV4-1 TRBD1 CASRDPRRQGRNTEAFF TGCGCCAGCAGGGACCCGAGAAGACAGGGGAGGAACACTGAAGCTTTCTTT
TRBJ1-3 . TRBV19 . CASSMGGGRRSDRYF TGTGCCAGTAGTATGGGGGGGGGACGCCGGTCCGACCGATATTTT
TRBJ2-3 . TRBV11-2 TRBD2 CASSSSGTSVAQYF TGTGCCAGCAGCTCCTCCGGGACTAGCGTGGCGCAGTATTTT
TRBJ1-2 . TRBV18 TRBD1 CASSPGTVNYGYTF TGTGCCAGCTCACCAGGGACAGTTAACTATGGCTACACCTTC
TRBJ1-1 . TRBV6-5 TRBD1 CASSYNRGTEAFF TGTGCCAGCAGTTACAACAGGGGCACTGAAGCTTTCTTT
TRBJ2-1 . TRBV7-3 TRBD2 CASSLTGVSGMTVSYNEQFF TGTGCCAGCAGCTTAACAGGGGTTAGCGGGATGACCGTTTCCTACAATGAGCAGTTCTTC
TRBJ2-2 . TRBV27 TRBD1 CASSFRDRGPGGELFF TGTGCCAGCAGTTTCCGGGACAGGGGGCCGGGCGGGGAGCTGTTTTTT
TRBJ2-3 . TRBV6-5 TRBD2 CASSLTSGSADTQYF TGTGCCAGCAGCCTGACTAGCGGGTCTGCAGATACGCAGTATTTT